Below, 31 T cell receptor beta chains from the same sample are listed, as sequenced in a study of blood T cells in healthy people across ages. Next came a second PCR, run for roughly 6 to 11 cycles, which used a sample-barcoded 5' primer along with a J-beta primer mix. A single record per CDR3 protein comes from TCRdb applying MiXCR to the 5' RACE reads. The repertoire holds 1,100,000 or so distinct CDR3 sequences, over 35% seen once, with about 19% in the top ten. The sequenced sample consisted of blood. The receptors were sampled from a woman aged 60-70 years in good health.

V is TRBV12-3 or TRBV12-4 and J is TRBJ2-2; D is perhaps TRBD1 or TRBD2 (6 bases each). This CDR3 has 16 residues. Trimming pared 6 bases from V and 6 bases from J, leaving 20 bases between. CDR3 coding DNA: TGTGCCAGCAGAGAAACAGGGAGGCGGGTCGCCGGGGAGCTGTTTTTT. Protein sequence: CASRETGRRVAGELFF.

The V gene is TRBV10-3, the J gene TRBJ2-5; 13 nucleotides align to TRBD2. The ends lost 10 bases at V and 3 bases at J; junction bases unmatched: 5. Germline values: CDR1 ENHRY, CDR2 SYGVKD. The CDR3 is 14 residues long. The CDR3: CATGGTSGKETQYF. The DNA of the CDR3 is TGTGCCACGGGGGGGACTAGCGGGAAAGAGACCCAGTACTTC.

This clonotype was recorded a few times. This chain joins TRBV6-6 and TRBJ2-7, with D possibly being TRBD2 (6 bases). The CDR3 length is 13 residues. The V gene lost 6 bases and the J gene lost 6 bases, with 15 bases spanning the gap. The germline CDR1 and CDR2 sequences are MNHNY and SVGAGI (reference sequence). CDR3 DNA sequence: TGTGCCAGCAGCCTAACTAGCACTGGCGAGCAGTACTTC. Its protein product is CASSLTSTGEQYF.

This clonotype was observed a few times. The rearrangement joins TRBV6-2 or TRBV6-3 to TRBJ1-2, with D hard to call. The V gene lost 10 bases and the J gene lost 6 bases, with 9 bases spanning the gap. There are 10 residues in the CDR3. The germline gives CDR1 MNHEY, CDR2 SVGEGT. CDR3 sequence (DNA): TGTGCCAACAGAGACAATGGCTACACCTTC. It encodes CANRDNGYTF.

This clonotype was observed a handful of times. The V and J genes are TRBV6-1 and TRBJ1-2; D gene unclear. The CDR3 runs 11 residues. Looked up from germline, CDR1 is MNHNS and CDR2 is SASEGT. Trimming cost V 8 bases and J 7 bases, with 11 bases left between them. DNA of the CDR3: TGTGCCAGCGCACGACAAGGTGGCTACACCTTC. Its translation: CASARQGGYTF.

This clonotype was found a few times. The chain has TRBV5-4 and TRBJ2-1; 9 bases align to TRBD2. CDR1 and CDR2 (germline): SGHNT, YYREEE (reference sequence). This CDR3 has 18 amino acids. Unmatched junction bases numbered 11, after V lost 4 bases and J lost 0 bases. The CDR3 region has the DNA TGTGCCAGCAGCACGTCTAGCGGGATGGTGCTCTCCTACAATGAGCAGTTCTTC. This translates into CASSTSSGMVLSYNEQFF.

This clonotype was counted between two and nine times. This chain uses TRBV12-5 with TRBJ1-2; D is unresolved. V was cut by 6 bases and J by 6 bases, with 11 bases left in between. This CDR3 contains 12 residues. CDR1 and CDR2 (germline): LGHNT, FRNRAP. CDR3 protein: CASGGRPDGYTF. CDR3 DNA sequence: TGTGCTAGTGGCGGGCGCCCGGATGGCTACACCTTC.

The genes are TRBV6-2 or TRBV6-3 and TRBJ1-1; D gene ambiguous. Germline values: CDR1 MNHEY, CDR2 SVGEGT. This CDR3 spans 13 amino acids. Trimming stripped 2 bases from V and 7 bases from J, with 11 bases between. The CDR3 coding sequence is TGTGCCAGCAGTTACCGGGATGTGGATGAAGCTTTCTTT. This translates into CASSYRDVDEAFF.

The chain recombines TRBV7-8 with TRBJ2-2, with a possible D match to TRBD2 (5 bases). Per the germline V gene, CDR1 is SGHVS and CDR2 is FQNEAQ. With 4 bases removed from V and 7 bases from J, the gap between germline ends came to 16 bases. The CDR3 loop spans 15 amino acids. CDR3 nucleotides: TGTGCCAGCAGCTCTTACTATGGAGGAATCGGGGAGCTGTTTTTT. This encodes CASSSYYGGIGELFF.

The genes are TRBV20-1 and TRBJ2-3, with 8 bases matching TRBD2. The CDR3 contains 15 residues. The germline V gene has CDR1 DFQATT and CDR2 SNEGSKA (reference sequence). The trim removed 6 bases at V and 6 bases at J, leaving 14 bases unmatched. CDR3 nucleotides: TGCAGTGCCAACGAACGAGCGGGGGAGGGGGATACGCAGTATTTT. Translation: CSANERAGEGDTQYF.

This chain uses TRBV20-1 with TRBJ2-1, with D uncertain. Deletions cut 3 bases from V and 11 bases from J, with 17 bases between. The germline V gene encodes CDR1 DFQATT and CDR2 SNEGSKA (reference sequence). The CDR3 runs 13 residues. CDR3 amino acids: CSARGMGGHKQFF. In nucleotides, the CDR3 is TGCAGTGCTAGGGGAATGGGTGGGCATAAGCAGTTCTTC.

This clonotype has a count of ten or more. The CDR3, as DNA: TGTGCCAGCAGCCCTCAAAGCTCCTACGAGCAGTACTTC. Its translation: CASSPQSSYEQYF. This sequence joins TRBV6-5 and TRBJ2-7; D uncertain. V was shortened by 6 bases and J by 0 bases, with 9 bases between the two germline ends. Germline V CDR1 and CDR2: MNHEY, SVGAGI. The CDR3 has 13 amino acids.

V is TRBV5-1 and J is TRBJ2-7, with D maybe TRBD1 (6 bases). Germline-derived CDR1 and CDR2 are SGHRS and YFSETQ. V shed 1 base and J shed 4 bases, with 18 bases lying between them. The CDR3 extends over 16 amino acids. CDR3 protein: CASSLHTTGTSYEQYF. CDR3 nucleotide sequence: TGCGCCAGCAGCTTGCATACGACAGGAACCTCTTACGAGCAGTACTTC.

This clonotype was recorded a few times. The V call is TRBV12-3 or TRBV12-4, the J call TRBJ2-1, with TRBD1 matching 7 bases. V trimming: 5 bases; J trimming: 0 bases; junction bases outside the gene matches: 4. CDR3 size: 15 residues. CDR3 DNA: TGTGCCAGCAGTAAGGGACAGCTCTCCTACAATGAGCAGTTCTTC. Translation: CASSKGQLSYNEQFF.

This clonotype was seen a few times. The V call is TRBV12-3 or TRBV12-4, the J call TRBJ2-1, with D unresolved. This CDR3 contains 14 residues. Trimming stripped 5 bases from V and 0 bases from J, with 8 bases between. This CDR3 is CASSTWGSYNEQFF. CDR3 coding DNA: TGTGCCAGCAGTACTTGGGGCTCCTACAATGAGCAGTTCTTC.

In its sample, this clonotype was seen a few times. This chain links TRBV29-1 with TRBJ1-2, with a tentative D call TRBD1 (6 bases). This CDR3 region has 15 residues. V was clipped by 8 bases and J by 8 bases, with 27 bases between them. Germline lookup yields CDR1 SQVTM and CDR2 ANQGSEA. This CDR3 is CSLNQAGEGPAGYTF. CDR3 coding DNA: TGCAGCCTCAACCAAGCAGGGGAGGGTCCTGCCGGCTACACCTTC. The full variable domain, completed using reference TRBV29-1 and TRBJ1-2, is SAVISQKPSRDICQRGTSLTIQCQVDSQVTMMFWYRQQPGQSLTLIATANQGSEATYESGFVIDKFPISRPNLTFSTLTVSNMSPEDSSIYLCSLNQAGEGPAGYTFGSGTRLTVV.

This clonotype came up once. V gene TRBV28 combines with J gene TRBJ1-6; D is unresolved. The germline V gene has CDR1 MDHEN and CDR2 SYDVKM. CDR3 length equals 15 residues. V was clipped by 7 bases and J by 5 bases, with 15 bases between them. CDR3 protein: CASTLMAPNNSPLHF. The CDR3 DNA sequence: TGTGCCAGCACCCTGATGGCACCGAATAATTCACCCCTCCACTTT. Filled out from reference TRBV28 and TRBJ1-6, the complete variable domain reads DVKVTQSSRYLVKRTGEKVFLECVQDMDHENMFWYRQDPGLGLRLIYFSYDVKMKEKGDIPEGYSVSREKKERFSLILESASTNQTSMYLCASTLMAPNNSPLHFGNGTRLTVT.

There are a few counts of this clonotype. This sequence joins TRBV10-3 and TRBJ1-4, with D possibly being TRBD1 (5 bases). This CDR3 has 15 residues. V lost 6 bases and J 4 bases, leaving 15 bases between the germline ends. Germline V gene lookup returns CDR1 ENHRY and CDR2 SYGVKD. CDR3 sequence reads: CAISPGSLVNEKLFF. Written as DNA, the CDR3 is TGTGCCATCAGCCCAGGGAGTTTGGTTAATGAAAAACTGTTTTTT.

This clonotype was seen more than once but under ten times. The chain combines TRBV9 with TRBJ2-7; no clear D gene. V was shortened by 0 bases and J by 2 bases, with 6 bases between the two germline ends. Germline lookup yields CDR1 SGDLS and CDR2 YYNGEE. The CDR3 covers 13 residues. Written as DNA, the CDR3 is TGTGCCAGCAGCGTAGTTCCGGCCTACGAGCAGTACTTC. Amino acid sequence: CASSVVPAYEQYF.

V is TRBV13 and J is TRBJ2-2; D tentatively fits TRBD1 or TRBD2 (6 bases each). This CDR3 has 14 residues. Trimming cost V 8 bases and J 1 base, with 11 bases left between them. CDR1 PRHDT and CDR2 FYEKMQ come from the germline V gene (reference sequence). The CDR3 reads CASGEGGNTGELFF. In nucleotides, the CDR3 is TGTGCCAGCGGAGAGGGGGGGAACACCGGGGAGCTGTTTTTT. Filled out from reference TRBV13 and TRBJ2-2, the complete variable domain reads AAGVIQSPRHLIKEKRETATLKCYPIPRHDTVYWYQQGPGQDPQFLISFYEKMQSDKGSIPDRFSAQQFSDYHSELNMSSLELGDSALYFCASGEGGNTGELFFGEGSRLTVL.

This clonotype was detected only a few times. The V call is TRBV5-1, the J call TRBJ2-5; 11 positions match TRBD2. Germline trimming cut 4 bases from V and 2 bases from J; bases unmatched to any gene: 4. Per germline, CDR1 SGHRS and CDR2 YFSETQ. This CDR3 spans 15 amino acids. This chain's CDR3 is CASSTSGSPQETQYF. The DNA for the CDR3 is TGCGCCAGCAGCACTAGCGGGAGCCCACAAGAGACCCAGTACTTC. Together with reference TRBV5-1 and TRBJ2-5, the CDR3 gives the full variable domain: KAGVTQTPRYLIKTRGQQVTLSCSPISGHRSVSWYQQTPGQGLQFLFEYFSETQRNKGNFPGRFSGRQFSNSRSEMNVSTLELGDSALYLCASSTSGSPQETQYFGPGTRLLVL.

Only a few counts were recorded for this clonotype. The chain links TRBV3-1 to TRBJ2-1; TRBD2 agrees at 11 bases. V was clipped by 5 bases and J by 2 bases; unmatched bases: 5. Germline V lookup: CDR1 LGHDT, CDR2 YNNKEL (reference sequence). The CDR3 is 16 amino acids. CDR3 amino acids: CASSSRLAGTYNEQFF. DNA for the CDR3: TGTGCCAGCAGCTCCCGACTAGCGGGAACCTACAATGAGCAGTTCTTC.

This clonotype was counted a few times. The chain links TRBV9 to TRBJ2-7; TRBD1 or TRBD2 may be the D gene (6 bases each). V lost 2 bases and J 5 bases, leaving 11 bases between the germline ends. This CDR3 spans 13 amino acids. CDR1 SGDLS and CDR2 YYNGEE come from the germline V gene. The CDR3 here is CASSVGGRNEQYF. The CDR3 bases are TGTGCCAGCAGCGTTGGGGGGCGGAACGAGCAGTACTTC.

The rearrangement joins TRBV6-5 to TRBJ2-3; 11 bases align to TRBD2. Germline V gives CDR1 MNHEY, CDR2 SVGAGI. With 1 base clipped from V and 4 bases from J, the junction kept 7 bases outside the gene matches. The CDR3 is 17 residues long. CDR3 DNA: TGTGCCAGCAGTTACTTCGTAGCGGGAGGGCCCTCAGATACGCAGTATTTT. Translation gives CASSYFVAGGPSDTQYF.

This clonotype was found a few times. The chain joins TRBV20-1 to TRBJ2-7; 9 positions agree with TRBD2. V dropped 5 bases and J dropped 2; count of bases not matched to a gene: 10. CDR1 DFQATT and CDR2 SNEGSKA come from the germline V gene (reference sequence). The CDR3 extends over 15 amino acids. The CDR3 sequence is CSARGLASPTYEQYF. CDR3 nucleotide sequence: TGCAGTGCTCGGGGACTAGCTTCACCAACCTACGAGCAGTACTTC.

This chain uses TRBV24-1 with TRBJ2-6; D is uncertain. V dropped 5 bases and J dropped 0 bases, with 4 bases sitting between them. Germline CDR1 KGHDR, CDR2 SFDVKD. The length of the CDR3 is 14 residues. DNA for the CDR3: TGTGCCACCAGTGGGGCCTCTGGGGCCAACGTCCTGACTTTC. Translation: CATSGASGANVLTF.

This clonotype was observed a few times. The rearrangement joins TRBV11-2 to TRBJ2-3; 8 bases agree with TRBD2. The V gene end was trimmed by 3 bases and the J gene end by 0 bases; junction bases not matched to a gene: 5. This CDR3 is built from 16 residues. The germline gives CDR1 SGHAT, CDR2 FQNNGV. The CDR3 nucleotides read TGTGCCAGCAGCTTCATAGCGGGATCTAGCACAGATACGCAGTATTTT. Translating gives CASSFIAGSSTDTQYF.

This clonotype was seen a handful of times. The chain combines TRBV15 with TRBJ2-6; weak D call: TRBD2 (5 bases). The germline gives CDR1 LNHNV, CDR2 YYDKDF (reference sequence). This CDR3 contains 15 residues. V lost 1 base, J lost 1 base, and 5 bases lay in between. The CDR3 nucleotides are TGTGCCACCAGCAGAGCGGGGTCTGGGGCCAACGTCCTGACTTTC. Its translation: CATSRAGSGANVLTF.

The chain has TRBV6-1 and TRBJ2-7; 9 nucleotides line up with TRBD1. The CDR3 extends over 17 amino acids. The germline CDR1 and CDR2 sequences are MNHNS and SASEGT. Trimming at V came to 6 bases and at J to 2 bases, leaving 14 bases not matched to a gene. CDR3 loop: CASRTGTGSQEPYEQYF. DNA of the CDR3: TGTGCCAGCAGAACCGGGACAGGGTCTCAAGAACCCTACGAGCAGTACTTC.

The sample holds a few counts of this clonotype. CDR3 protein: CASSETYGYTF. The CDR3 nucleotides read TGTGCCAGCAGTGAGACGTATGGCTACACCTTC. The chain has TRBV25-1 and TRBJ1-2, with unresolved D. Looked up from germline, CDR1 is MGHDK and CDR2 is SYGVNS. The V end lost 3 bases, the J end lost 5 bases, and 4 bases lay between the germline ends. This CDR3 is 11 amino acids long.

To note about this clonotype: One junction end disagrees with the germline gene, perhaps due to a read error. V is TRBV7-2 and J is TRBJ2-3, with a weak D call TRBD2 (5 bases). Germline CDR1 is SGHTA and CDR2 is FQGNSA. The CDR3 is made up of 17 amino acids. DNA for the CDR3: TGTGCCAACAGCTTCCTTGAGGGTGGATGGGGAACAGATACGCAGTATTTT. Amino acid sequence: CANSFLEGGWGTDTQYF.